This T cell receptor beta chain was retrieved from a study of cytomegalovirus exposure and HLA in healthy donors. Study observations and caveats: A few V segments could not be told apart, such as TRBV6-2 and TRBV6-3, and were left out. Previously analyzed data showed that most TCR beta V segments were productive at a frequency of about 87% or about 30%.

The primer mix had 60 Vbeta and 13 Jbeta primers. Only in-frame clones appear in the TCRdb table, and some are missing; sequencing was by immunoSEQ multiplex PCR. The repertoire holds about 160,000 clones, with around 77% as singletons. For this clone: The antigen is not known.

The CDR3 is 14 amino acids. V was clipped by 1 base and J by 3 bases, with 11 bases between them. Germline V gene data show CDR1 as SGHRS and CDR2 as YFSETQ. The sample was PBMCs. This receptor was taken from a woman between 40 and 55 years old in good health and CMV-seronegative. This chain uses TRBV5-1 with TRBJ2-7, with TRBD1 as a possible D gene (6 bases). The CDR3 DNA is TGCGCCAGCAGCTTGACAGGGACAAGCTACGAGCAGTACTTC. This codes for CASSLTGTSYEQYF.